The 2 T cell receptor beta chains listed next were all sequenced from one sample in a study of blood T cell repertoires in COVID-19. The protocol was immunoSEQ multiplex PCR, while the TCRdb copy is restricted to in-frame clones and leaves out a portion. The sample consists of 450,000 or so clones, roughly 88% of them appearing once. The sample comprised PBMCs or T cells enriched from blood (not recorded which). The receptors were gathered from a man younger than 35 who had recovered from COVID-19.

This clone occurred a few times. The chain links TRBV28 to TRBJ2-2; D gene ambiguous. Germline-derived CDR1 and CDR2 are MDHEN and SYDVKM. The CDR3 sequence is 13 residues long. V lost 4 bases, J lost 5 bases, and 8 bases lay in between. This CDR3 is CASSYSQTGELFF. The CDR3 bases are TGTGCCAGCAGTTATAGCCAGACCGGGGAGCTGTTTTTT.

The chain links TRBV6-1 to TRBJ1-6; D unresolved. CDR3 size: 13 residues. Germline CDR1 and CDR2: MNHNS and SASEGT. V gave up 0 bases and J gave up 10 bases, with 7 bases separating them. The CDR3 sequence is CASSEAGRSPLHF. The CDR3 nucleotides are TGTGCCAGCAGTGAAGCGGGGAGGTCACCCCTCCACTTT.